These 12 T cell receptor beta chains were sequenced from one sample in a study of T cells in Graves' hyperthyroidism and ophthalmopathy (dated by TCRdb to between 2019 and 2020). Preparation of the library involved multiplex PCR. Instrument on record: Illumina HiSeq 2000. The TCR beta CDR3 regions were amplified from the RNA transcripts. The first round of RT-PCR for the TCR CDR3 was performed with the HTBI primer set and the Qiagen OneStep RT-PCR kit. TCRdb took the public reads, trimmed them with fastp at Q25, ran MiXCR for clone calling and kept in-frame beta chains. Under each unique CDR3 protein, matching rows form one entry showing the most common genes and DNA. Counted in this sample were 340,000 or so distinct CDR3 sequences; roughly a fifth of them appeared once. The ten largest clones capture about 50% of the sample. Sample: blood. These receptors came from a woman between 50 and 59 years old with Graves' hyperthyroidism.

This clonotype has ten or more counts. The V gene is TRBV6-1, the J gene TRBJ2-5; D gene uncertain. The CDR3 length is 13 residues. V was cut by 0 bases and J by 13 bases, with 15 bases left in between. Germline-derived CDR1 and CDR2 are MNHNS and SASEGT. The chain's CDR3 is CASSEALRAVMYF. As DNA, the CDR3 is TGTGCCAGCAGTGAAGCGCTTCGGGCGGTAATGTACTTC.

The table lists this clonotype with many counts. This chain uses TRBV11-3 with TRBJ2-4; D might be TRBD2 (5 bases). Germline CDR1 and CDR2: SGHNT and YENEEA. Trimming pared 4 bases from V and 0 bases from J, leaving 16 bases between. CDR3 length: 17 amino acids. The CDR3 DNA reads as TGTGCCAGCAGCTCGCGGTCAGCGGACCTAGCCAAAAACATTCAGTACTTC. This sequence encodes CASSSRSADLAKNIQYF.

CDR3 sequence reads: CASTKVNRVGGYTF. The DNA for the CDR3 is TGTGCCAGCACCAAAGTAAACAGGGTCGGGGGCTACACCTTC. V usage is TRBV2 and J usage is TRBJ1-2; D perhaps matches TRBD1 (6 bases). The CDR3 contains 14 residues. Germline CDR1 SNHLY, CDR2 FYNNEI. V gave up 7 bases and J gave up 8 bases, with 20 bases separating them. The full variable domain, its missing parts supplied by reference TRBV2 and TRBJ1-2, is EPEVTQTPSHQVTQMGQEVILRCVPISNHLYFYWYRQILGQKVEFLVSFYNNEISEKSEIFDDQFSVERPDGSNFTLKIRSTKLEDSAMYFCASTKVNRVGGYTFGSGTRLTVV.

This clonotype showed up many times. V and J are TRBV10-1 and TRBJ2-5; 7 nucleotides align to TRBD2. Germline assignment: CDR1 WNHNN and CDR2 SYGVQD (reference sequence). V lost 8 bases to trimming and J lost 5 bases; unmatched junction nucleotides: 8. There are 13 residues in the CDR3. The CDR3 reads CASSLKGGETQYF. CDR3 coding DNA: TGCGCCAGCTCCTTGAAGGGAGGGGAGACCCAGTACTTC.

The chain couples TRBV2 to TRBJ1-1, with D uncertain. This CDR3 contains 13 residues. Germline V gene sequence: CDR1 SNHLY, CDR2 FYNNEI. V dropped 5 bases and J dropped 1 base, with 8 bases sitting between them. As DNA, the CDR3 is TGTGCCAGCAGTTCCCAGACGAACACTGAAGCTTTCTTT. This gives the protein CASSSQTNTEAFF.

The CDR3 coding sequence is TGCGCCAGCAGCTTGGATTGGTCAGGGAATGAAGCTTTCTTT. It yields the protein CASSLDWSGNEAFF. The chain combines TRBV5-1 with TRBJ1-1, with D possibly TRBD1 on 5 matching bases. This CDR3 contains 14 residues. The germline CDR1 and CDR2 sequences are SGHRS and YFSETQ. Trimming cost V 0 bases and J 7 bases, with 13 bases left between them.

The V call is TRBV2, the J call TRBJ2-1; possibly TRBD2 for D (6 bases). Per germline, CDR1 SNHLY and CDR2 FYNNEI. The CDR3 loop spans 15 amino acids. The V end lost 0 bases, the J end lost 5 bases, and 11 bases lay between the germline ends. CDR3 bases: TGTGCCAGCAGTGAAGCTAAACGGACTAACAATGAGCAGTTCTTC. It encodes CASSEAKRTNNEQFF.

About this clonotype: The junction departs from the called germline gene at one end, perhaps through a read error. The chain has TRBV5-1 and TRBJ2-5; D gene ambiguous. Germline V gene data show CDR1 as SGHRS and CDR2 as YFSETQ. This CDR3 spans 16 amino acids. The CDR3 DNA reads as TGCGCCAGCAGCTCTCTTGGGTGGCGCGTAGGAGAGGCCCAGTACTTC. It specifies CASSSLGWRVGEAQYF.

This clonotype was counted ten times or more. One end of the junction fails to match germline, which may point to a read error. The chain has TRBV5-1 and TRBJ2-1; 9 bases agree with TRBD1. The length of the CDR3 is 14 residues. Germline CDR1 reads SGHRS; CDR2 reads YFSETQ. The CDR3, as DNA: TGTGCCAGCACCCGGGACAGGGCTTACAATGAGCAGTTCTTC. Translating gives CASTRDRAYNEQFF.

This clonotype came up a few times. This chain connects TRBV7-8 to TRBJ2-7; the match to TRBD2 covers 14 bases. Germline CDR1 reads SGHVS; CDR2 reads FQNEAQ. There are 17 residues in the CDR3. Germline trimming cut 0 bases from V and 0 bases from J; bases unmatched to any gene: 1. Here the CDR3 reads CASSLAGLAGDSYEQYF. CDR3 in DNA: TGTGCCAGCAGCTTAGCGGGACTAGCGGGAGACTCCTACGAGCAGTACTTC.

This clonotype was seen many times. This sequence joins TRBV20-1 and TRBJ2-5, with a possible D match to TRBD2 (5 bases). CDR1 and CDR2 (germline): DFQATT, SNEGSKA (reference sequence). The V end lost 3 bases, the J end lost 5 bases, and 13 bases lay between the germline ends. There are 13 residues in the CDR3. For the CDR3, the DNA is TGCAGTGCTAGGGTGGGGAGAAGGGAGACCCAGTACTTC. Translated: CSARVGRRETQYF.

This clonotype was observed many times. The chain recombines TRBV7-2 with TRBJ1-1, with 9 bases fitting TRBD1. The CDR3 is 16 residues long. Unmatched junction bases numbered 11, after V lost 4 bases and J lost 5 bases. From germline, CDR1 is SGHTA and CDR2 FQGNSA. Here the CDR3 DNA reads TGTGCCAGCAGCTACCTGACAGGGGGAATAGGGACTGAAGCTTTCTTT. It specifies CASSYLTGGIGTEAFF.